The rows below give T cell receptor beta chains drawn from one sample of a study of identical twins. TCRdb itself ran the 5' RACE reads through MiXCR, one entry per CDR3 protein. The sample has some 570,000 distinct CDR3 sequences; under 25% are singletons. These sequences were also reported in another study, on yellow fever vaccine responses in identical twins.

Sequencing was performed on CD4+ T cells sorted from blood. The source of these receptors is a woman aged 18-30 years in good health. Each CDR3 is given with its conserved first and last residue. The order of the fields is clone size, D gene, J gene, V gene, CDR3 DNA, CDR3 protein. The D gene is left open where the match is weak. Expanded clones are given a class, and other clones once, few, many or no size at all.

clone_size: few
d_call: TRBD2
j_call: TRBJ2-2
v_call: TRBV18
cdr3_nt: TGTGCCAGCTCAACACAGAGCGGGACGAACACCGGGGAGCTGTTTTTT
cdr3_aa: CASSTQSGTNTGELFF

clone_size: .
d_call: .
j_call: TRBJ2-6
v_call: TRBV12-3/TRBV12-4
cdr3_nt: TGTGCCAGCATCCCCTTCGACACTGGGGCCAACGTCCTGACTTTC
cdr3_aa: CASIPFDTGANVLTF

clone_size: few
d_call: TRBD2
j_call: TRBJ2-1
v_call: TRBV28
cdr3_nt: TGTGCCAGCAGTTTGCCCAGCGGGAGTCTAGGGAATGAGCAGTTCTTC
cdr3_aa: CASSLPSGSLGNEQFF

clone_size: .
d_call: .
j_call: TRBJ2-5
v_call: TRBV18
cdr3_nt: TGTGCCAGCTCACCAGCGGAGTCAGAGACCCAGTACTTC
cdr3_aa: CASSPAESETQYF

clone_size: .
d_call: .
j_call: TRBJ2-3
v_call: TRBV6-1
cdr3_nt: TGTGCCAGCAGTCTTTTCGGGGGCGGCACAGATACGCAGTATTTT
cdr3_aa: CASSLFGGGTDTQYF

clone_size: .
d_call: TRBD1
j_call: TRBJ1-1
v_call: TRBV6-1
cdr3_nt: TGTGCCGCCGGCGGGACAGCGACCACAGGGACTGAAGCTTTCTTT
cdr3_aa: CAAGGTATTGTEAFF

clone_size: .
d_call: TRBD2
j_call: TRBJ2-7
v_call: TRBV28
cdr3_nt: TGTGCCAGCAGCCTCCCCCTCGCGGGAGTTGCTGACGAGCAGTACTTC
cdr3_aa: CASSLPLAGVADEQYF

clone_size: .
d_call: .
j_call: TRBJ2-7
v_call: TRBV12-3/TRBV12-4
cdr3_nt: TGTGCCAGCAGCTCTAGGGCACTTCGGCACGTCGAGCAGTACTTC
cdr3_aa: CASSSRALRHVEQYF

clone_size: .
d_call: .
j_call: TRBJ1-1
v_call: TRBV4-1
cdr3_nt: TGCGCCAGCAGCCAATGGACAGAGACCACTGAAGCTTTCTTT
cdr3_aa: CASSQWTETTEAFF

clone_size: .
d_call: TRBD2
j_call: TRBJ2-1
v_call: TRBV6-4
cdr3_nt: TGTGCCAGCAGTGTCCTAGCGGGAGCCCATGAGCAGTTCTTC
cdr3_aa: CASSVLAGAHEQFF

clone_size: few
d_call: TRBD1
j_call: TRBJ2-5
v_call: TRBV2
cdr3_nt: TGTGCCAGCAGTAGGGGACAGGCAGAGACCCAGTACTTC
cdr3_aa: CASSRGQAETQYF

clone_size: .
d_call: .
j_call: TRBJ2-3
v_call: TRBV18
cdr3_nt: TGTGCCAGCTCACCAAGCGGGGAAACAGGGGGCACAGATACGCAGTATTTT
cdr3_aa: CASSPSGETGGTDTQYF

clone_size: .
d_call: TRBD2
j_call: TRBJ2-3
v_call: TRBV5-1
cdr3_nt: TGCGCCAGCAGCCTAGGACTAGCGGGGGGGCCAGATACGCAGTATTTT
cdr3_aa: CASSLGLAGGPDTQYF

clone_size: few
d_call: TRBD2
j_call: TRBJ2-5
v_call: TRBV28
cdr3_nt: TGTGCCAGCAGTTTATGGTCTAGCGGGAGTTCGTGGGAGACCCAGTACTTC
cdr3_aa: CASSLWSSGSSWETQYF

clone_size: .
d_call: TRBD1
j_call: TRBJ2-7
v_call: TRBV27
cdr3_nt: TGTGCCAGCAGTGCTACCGGGACAGGGAGGCTAAAACAGTACTTC
cdr3_aa: CASSATGTGRLKQYF

clone_size: few
d_call: TRBD2
j_call: TRBJ2-5
v_call: TRBV29-1
cdr3_nt: TGCAGCGTTGTCAGGACTAGACCTCCCCCTCAAGAGACCCAGTACTTC
cdr3_aa: CSVVRTRPPPQETQYF

clone_size: .
d_call: .
j_call: TRBJ2-3
v_call: TRBV7-8
cdr3_nt: TGTGCCAGCAGCATTACACCACGCGGGACACCCTACGGTGATACGCAGTATTTT
cdr3_aa: CASSITPRGTPYGDTQYF

clone_size: .
d_call: TRBD2
j_call: TRBJ2-1
v_call: TRBV11-3
cdr3_nt: TGTGCCGGCAGGCAAGGGCGGGAGGGGAGAAATGAGCAGTTCTTC
cdr3_aa: CAGRQGREGRNEQFF

clone_size: .
d_call: .
j_call: TRBJ2-5
v_call: TRBV15
cdr3_nt: TGTGCCACCAGCATGGGCGGCCAAGAGACCCAGTACTTC
cdr3_aa: CATSMGGQETQYF

clone_size: once
d_call: TRBD2
j_call: TRBJ2-7
v_call: TRBV12-3/TRBV12-4
cdr3_nt: TGTGCCAGCAGACCAGGGACTAGCGGGAGGTGGGAGCAGTACTTC
cdr3_aa: CASRPGTSGRWEQYF

clone_size: .
d_call: TRBD2
j_call: TRBJ2-3
v_call: TRBV20-1
cdr3_nt: TGCAGTGCTACCTCACCAGCGGGAAGCACAGATACGCAGTATTTT
cdr3_aa: CSATSPAGSTDTQYF

clone_size: .
d_call: .
j_call: TRBJ1-4
v_call: TRBV20-1
cdr3_nt: TGCAGTGCTAGAGGGCAGCCTAATGAAAAACTGTTTTTT
cdr3_aa: CSARGQPNEKLFF

clone_size: .
d_call: TRBD1
j_call: TRBJ1-6
v_call: TRBV3-1
cdr3_nt: TGTGCCAGCAGCACGGGACAGCTGGCGTCACCCCTCCACTTT
cdr3_aa: CASSTGQLASPLHF

clone_size: .
d_call: TRBD1
j_call: TRBJ1-3
v_call: TRBV3-1
cdr3_nt: TGTGCCAGCAGCTGGGACAGATACACAACTGGAAACACCATATATTTT
cdr3_aa: CASSWDRYTTGNTIYF

clone_size: .
d_call: .
j_call: TRBJ2-6
v_call: TRBV12-5
cdr3_nt: TGTGCTAGTGGTCCCCGGACTATTGCAGGGGCCAACGTCCTGACTTTC
cdr3_aa: CASGPRTIAGANVLTF

clone_size: .
d_call: TRBD2
j_call: TRBJ2-5
v_call: TRBV5-1
cdr3_nt: TGCGCCAGCAGCTTGTGGCCAGCGGGAGGGCCTTTAGAGACCCAGTACTTC
cdr3_aa: CASSLWPAGGPLETQYF

clone_size: .
d_call: .
j_call: TRBJ1-1
v_call: TRBV18
cdr3_nt: TGTGCCAGCGCCAGCGGCACTGAAGCTTTCTTT
cdr3_aa: CASASGTEAFF